Each of the 24 T cell receptor beta chains below was sequenced from the same sample in a study of Ad26.COV2.S vaccination and SARS-CoV-2 variants. TCRdb's table, derived via immunoSEQ multiplex PCR, lists solely in-frame clones and lacks some. This table has 250,000 or so clones, roughly nine tenths appearing once. Treatment defined: 15 to 20 received Ad26.COV2.S at low or high dose, single or two shots; about 5 received placebo; per-sample allocation not given. Sampling happened 63 days after the first vaccine or placebo injection. The sample was peripheral blood, taken in a trial of Ad26.COV2.S vaccine versus placebo. These receptors were collected from a person aged 18-65 years who received the Ad26.COV2.S COVID-19 vaccine or a placebo.

The CDR3 nucleotides read TGTGCCAGCAGTCCCCCCGGCGGAATCACCGGGGAGCTGTTTTTT. This codes for CASSPPGGITGELFF. This chain links TRBV6-2 or TRBV6-3 with TRBJ2-2; D uncertain. The V and J ends lost 5 bases and 4 bases respectively, with 14 bases between them. Germline CDR1 is MNHEY and CDR2 is SVGEGT. The CDR3 is made up of 15 amino acids.

This clone was detected only once. The rearrangement uses TRBV20-1 and TRBJ1-1; D is unclear. This CDR3 region has 13 residues. Looked up from germline, CDR1 is DFQATT and CDR2 is SNEGSKA (reference sequence). V lost 3 bases to trimming and J lost 4 bases, with 12 bases between them. This chain's CDR3 is CSASRRSRTEAFF. CDR3 nucleotides: TGCAGTGCTAGTCGTCGGTCGCGCACTGAAGCTTTCTTT.

The chain joins TRBV19 to TRBJ1-2, with 8 bases fitting TRBD1. After removal of 7 bases from V and 0 bases from J, the junction contained 10 bases not matched to a gene. The CDR3 is made up of 16 amino acids. Germline V lookup: CDR1 LNHDA, CDR2 SQIVND (reference sequence). CDR3 in amino acids: CASNTVTGDANYGYTF. In nucleotides, the CDR3 is TGTGCCAGTAATACCGTGACAGGGGACGCTAACTATGGCTACACCTTC.

The rearrangement joins TRBV5-5 to TRBJ1-2; possible D gene TRBD1, 5 bases. V lost 2 bases and J 2 bases, leaving 7 bases between the germline ends. The CDR3 totals 13 residues. Germline CDR1 is SGHKS and CDR2 is YYEKEE (reference sequence). CDR3 bases: TGTGCCAGCAGCTTACAGGTGAACTATGGCTACACCTTC. It translates to CASSLQVNYGYTF.

This chain's CDR3 is CASSSPRGRSEKLFF. CDR3 DNA sequence: TGTGCCAGCAGTAGCCCACGGGGGCGGAGTGAAAAACTGTTTTTT. The chain links TRBV6-6 to TRBJ1-4; D possibly corresponds to TRBD1 (6 bases). V lost 5 bases and J 7 bases, leaving 17 bases between the germline ends. Germline-derived CDR1 and CDR2 are MNHNY and SVGAGI (reference sequence). The CDR3 contains 15 residues.

Worth noting for this clone: Other DNA sequences of this sample code for an identical CDR3. The chain is built from TRBV6-2 or TRBV6-3 and TRBJ1-2, with D hard to call. With 2 bases removed from V and 5 bases from J, the gap between germline ends came to 6 bases. CDR3 length: 12 residues. CDR1 is MNHEY and CDR2 is SVGEGT in the germline V gene. CDR3 protein: CASSYGGYGYTF. CDR3 DNA: TGTGCCAGCAGTTACGGTGGTTATGGCTACACCTTC.

The chain couples TRBV24-1 to TRBJ1-5, with 9 bases matching TRBD1. With V trimmed by 3 bases and J by 1 base, 9 bases remained unmatched. The CDR3 extends over 18 amino acids. The germline V gene has CDR1 KGHDR and CDR2 SFDVKD. The CDR3 region is CATSDPRTGAASNQPQHF. The CDR3 DNA is TGTGCCACCAGTGATCCTCGGACAGGGGCCGCGAGCAATCAGCCCCAGCATTTT.

The rearrangement uses TRBV9 and TRBJ1-5; TRBD1 aligns across 9 bases. The CDR3 spans 15 residues. Germline assignment: CDR1 SGDLS and CDR2 YYNGEE. V was pared by 4 bases and J by 4 bases, with 6 bases of the junction left unmatched. The CDR3 here is CASSPGQGTNQPQHF. CDR3 nucleotides: TGTGCCAGCAGCCCGGGACAGGGAACTAATCAGCCCCAGCATTTT.

V and J are TRBV7-9 and TRBJ1-1, with TRBD1 matching over 11 bases. The CDR3 totals 14 residues. The trim removed 5 bases at V and 7 bases at J, leaving 6 bases unmatched. CDR1 and CDR2 (germline): SEHNR, FQNEAQ (reference sequence). CDR3 nucleotides: TGTGCCAGCAGCCAGGACAGGGGGCTTGGTGAAGCTTTCTTT. It codes for CASSQDRGLGEAFF.

The chain combines TRBV4-3 with TRBJ1-2, with 10 bases lining up with TRBD1. CDR3 size: 15 residues. CDR1 and CDR2 from the germline V gene are LGHNA and YSLEER. Germline trimming cut 2 bases from V and 7 bases from J; bases unmatched to any gene: 7. CDR3 sequence reads: CASSQPTGGRGGYTF. Here the CDR3 DNA reads TGCGCCAGCAGCCAACCGACAGGGGGCAGGGGTGGCTACACCTTC.

The chain carries TRBV7-9 and TRBJ2-2, with D tentatively TRBD2 (5 bases). This CDR3 has 16 amino acids. CDR1 and CDR2 (germline): SEHNR, FQNEAQ (reference sequence). Trimming shortened V by 4 bases and J by 0 bases, and 12 bases separated the two germline ends. CDR3 region: CASSSREQTNTGELFF. The CDR3 coding sequence is TGTGCCAGCAGCTCCCGGGAACAGACGAACACCGGGGAGCTGTTTTTT.

The gene calls are TRBV4-1 and TRBJ1-1; D is unresolved. The CDR3 extends over 11 amino acids. Germline V gives CDR1 MGHRA, CDR2 YSYEKL. V shed 1 base and J shed 6 bases, with 3 bases lying between them. The CDR3 region is CASSQGPEAFF. DNA for the CDR3: TGCGCCAGCAGCCAAGGACCTGAAGCTTTCTTT.

The chain uses TRBV7-2 and TRBJ2-7; D gene uncertain. Germline CDR1 SGHTA, CDR2 FQGNSA. V shed 2 bases and J shed 4 bases, with 6 bases lying between them. This CDR3 contains 12 residues. The CDR3 nucleotides read TGTGCCAGCAGCTTATCAGGTTACGAGCAGTACTTC. As protein: CASSLSGYEQYF.

The chain joins TRBV6-6 to TRBJ1-2, with 11 bases identical to TRBD1. CDR1 is MNHNY, CDR2 SVGAGI, per germline (reference sequence). The CDR3 length is 14 residues. The trim removed 7 bases at V and 3 bases at J, leaving 4 bases unmatched. The CDR3 coding sequence is TGTGCCAGCATTCGGACAGGGGGCGACTATGGCTACACCTTC. Amino acid sequence: CASIRTGGDYGYTF.

The CDR3 DNA is TGTGCCAGCGGGGGGGTCCCAAGCTCCTACAATGAGCAGTTCTTC. Its protein product is CASGGVPSSYNEQFF. This chain connects TRBV6-5 to TRBJ2-1, with TRBD2 identical over 7 bases. This CDR3 region has 15 residues. CDR1 and CDR2 (germline): MNHEY, SVGAGI. The ends lost 8 bases at V and 0 bases at J; junction bases unmatched: 7.

This clone has only one observation. The chain carries TRBV19 and TRBJ1-2; TRBD1 matches 7 bases. With 4 bases clipped from V and 0 bases from J, the junction kept 2 bases outside the gene matches. Per germline, CDR1 LNHDA and CDR2 SQIVND (reference sequence). This CDR3 has 14 residues. Here the CDR3 reads CASSRTGPNYGYTF. CDR3 nucleotides: TGTGCCAGTAGTAGGACAGGACCTAACTATGGCTACACCTTC.

The chain joins TRBV27 to TRBJ2-5; 7 nucleotides align to TRBD1. Germline CDR1 and CDR2: MNHEY and SMNVEV (reference sequence). With 5 bases clipped from V and 1 base from J, the junction kept 7 bases outside the gene matches. There are 15 residues in the CDR3. The CDR3 coding sequence is TGTGCCAGCAGTATCCGTCGGGACAGCCAAGAGACCCAGTACTTC. Translating it yields CASSIRRDSQETQYF.

This clone has just one count. The chain couples TRBV19 to TRBJ2-1, with 8 bases fitting TRBD1. Germline loops: CDR1 LNHDA, CDR2 SQIVND (reference sequence). The CDR3 spans 16 residues. V lost 6 bases to trimming and J lost 4 bases; unmatched junction nucleotides: 11. The CDR3 coding sequence is TGTGCCAGTAGGCCCCCCGGGACAGGCCCTTACAATGAGCAGTTCTTC. The encoded protein is CASRPPGTGPYNEQFF.

The V gene is TRBV18, the J gene TRBJ1-5; D call uncertain. Germline V gene sequence: CDR1 KGHSH, CDR2 LQKENI. V shed 2 bases and J shed 4 bases, with 6 bases lying between them. This CDR3 spans 13 amino acids. The CDR3 protein is CASSPGENQPQHF. The CDR3 nucleotides read TGTGCCAGCTCACCAGGAGAGAATCAGCCCCAGCATTTT.

This clone was observed a single time. This chain connects TRBV18 to TRBJ2-3; D unclear. The CDR3 covers 15 residues. Germline CDR1 is KGHSH and CDR2 is LQKENI. V lost 1 base and J 4 bases, leaving 12 bases between the germline ends. The CDR3 spells CASSPQSTAADTQYF. CDR3 nucleotides: TGTGCCAGCTCACCACAGTCGACGGCGGCAGATACGCAGTATTTT.

V and J are TRBV7-2 and TRBJ1-6, with D maybe TRBD1 (6 bases). The CDR3 covers 15 residues. With 1 base removed from V and 10 bases from J, the gap between germline ends came to 14 bases. Germline V lookup: CDR1 SGHTA, CDR2 FQGNSA. Here the CDR3 DNA reads TGTGCCAGCAGCTTAGTTGCGGGGGCAGGATCACCCCTCCACTTT. This translates into CASSLVAGAGSPLHF.

This clone occurred a few times. The V call is TRBV9, the J call TRBJ2-2; D is tentatively TRBD1 or TRBD2 (5 bases each). Per the germline V gene, CDR1 is SGDLS and CDR2 is YYNGEE. CDR3 length: 16 amino acids. The V end was cut by 0 bases, the J end by 4 bases, with 13 bases between. CDR3 bases: TGTGCCAGCAGCGTAGGAGGGGCCCGGCCCACCGGGGAGCTGTTTTTT. It specifies CASSVGGARPTGELFF. Combining the CDR3 with reference TRBV9 and TRBJ2-2 gives the whole variable domain DSGVTQTPKHLITATGQRVTLRCSPRSGDLSVYWYQQSLDQGLQFLIQYYNGEERAKGNILERFSAQQFPDLHSELNLSSLELGDSALYFCASSVGGARPTGELFFGEGSRLTVL.

This clone came up once. This sequence joins TRBV18 and TRBJ1-2; TRBD1 might be the D (5 bases). Trimming shortened V by 2 bases and J by 7 bases, and 17 bases separated the two germline ends. The CDR3 length is 15 residues. Germline CDR1 KGHSH, CDR2 LQKENI. In DNA form, the CDR3 reads TGTGCCAGCTCACCAGGGGGGATTATCATTTCTGGCTACACCTTC. This translates into CASSPGGIIISGYTF.

The chain links TRBV9 to TRBJ2-7, with D perhaps TRBD1 (7 bases). CDR1 is SGDLS, CDR2 YYNGEE, per germline. CDR3 length: 15 amino acids. Trimming left V 0 bases short and J 2 bases short, with 12 bases between. CDR3 DNA: TGTGCCAGCAGCGTAGGGACAGGCGGGGCCTACGAGCAGTACGTC. Translating gives CASSVGTGGAYEQYV.